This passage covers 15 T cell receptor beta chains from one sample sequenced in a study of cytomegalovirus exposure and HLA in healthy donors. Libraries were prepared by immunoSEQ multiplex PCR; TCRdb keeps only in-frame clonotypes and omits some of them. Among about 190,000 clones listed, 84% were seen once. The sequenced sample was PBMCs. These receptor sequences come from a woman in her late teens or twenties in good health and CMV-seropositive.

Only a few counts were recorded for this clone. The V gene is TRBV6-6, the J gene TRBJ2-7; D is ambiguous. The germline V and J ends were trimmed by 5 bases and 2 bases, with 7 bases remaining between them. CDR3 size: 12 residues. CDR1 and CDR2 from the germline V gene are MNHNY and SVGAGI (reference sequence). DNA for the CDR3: TGTGCCAGCAGTAACGCAGCCTACGAGCAGTACTTC. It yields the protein CASSNAAYEQYF.

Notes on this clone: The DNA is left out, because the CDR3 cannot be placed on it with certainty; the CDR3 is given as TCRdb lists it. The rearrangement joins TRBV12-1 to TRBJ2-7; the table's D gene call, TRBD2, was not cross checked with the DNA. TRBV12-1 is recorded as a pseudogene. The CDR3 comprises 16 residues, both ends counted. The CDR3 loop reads CASSFAPGSVCYEQYF.

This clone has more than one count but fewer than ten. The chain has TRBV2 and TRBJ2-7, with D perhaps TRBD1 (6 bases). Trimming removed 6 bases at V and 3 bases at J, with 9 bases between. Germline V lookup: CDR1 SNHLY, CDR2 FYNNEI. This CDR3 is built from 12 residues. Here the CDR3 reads CASRGAIYEQYF. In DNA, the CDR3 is TGTGCCAGCAGGGGGGCCATCTACGAGCAGTACTTC. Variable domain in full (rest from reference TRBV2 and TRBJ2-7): EPEVTQTPSHQVTQMGQEVILRCVPISNHLYFYWYRQILGQKVEFLVSFYNNEISEKSEIFDDQFSVERPDGSNFTLKIRSTKLEDSAMYFCASRGAIYEQYFGPGTRLTVT.

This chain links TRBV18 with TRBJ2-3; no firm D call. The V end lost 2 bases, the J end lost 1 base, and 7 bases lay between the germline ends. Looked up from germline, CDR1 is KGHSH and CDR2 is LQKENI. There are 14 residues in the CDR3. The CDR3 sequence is CASSPNIGTDTQYF. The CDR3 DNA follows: TGTGCCAGCTCACCAAATATAGGCACAGATACGCAGTATTTT.

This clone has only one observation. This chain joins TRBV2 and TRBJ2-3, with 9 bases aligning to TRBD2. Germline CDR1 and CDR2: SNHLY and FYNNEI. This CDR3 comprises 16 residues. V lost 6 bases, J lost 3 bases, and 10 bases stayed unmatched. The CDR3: CASRRRAGGETDTQYF. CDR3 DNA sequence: TGTGCCAGCAGGCGTCGAGCGGGGGGCGAGACAGATACGCAGTATTTT.

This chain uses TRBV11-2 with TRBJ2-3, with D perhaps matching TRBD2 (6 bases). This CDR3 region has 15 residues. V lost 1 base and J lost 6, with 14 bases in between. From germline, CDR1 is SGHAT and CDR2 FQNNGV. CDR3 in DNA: TGTGCCAGCAGCTTAGGGGCTAGCGCAGTCGATACGCAGTATTTT. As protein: CASSLGASAVDTQYF.

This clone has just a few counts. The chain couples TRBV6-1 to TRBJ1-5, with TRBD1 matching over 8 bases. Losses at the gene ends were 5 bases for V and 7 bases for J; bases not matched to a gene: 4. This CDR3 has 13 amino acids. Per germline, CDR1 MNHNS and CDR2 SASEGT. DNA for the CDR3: TGTGCCAGCAGTTCACAGGGGGACCAGCCCCAGCATTTT. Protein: CASSSQGDQPQHF.

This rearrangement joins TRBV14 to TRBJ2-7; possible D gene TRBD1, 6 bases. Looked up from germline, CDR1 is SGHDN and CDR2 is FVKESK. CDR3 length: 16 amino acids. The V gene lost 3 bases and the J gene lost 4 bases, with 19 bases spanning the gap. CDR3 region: CASSHRRAGVGYEQYF. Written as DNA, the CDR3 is TGTGCCAGCAGCCACCGTCGGGCAGGGGTTGGATACGAGCAGTACTTC.

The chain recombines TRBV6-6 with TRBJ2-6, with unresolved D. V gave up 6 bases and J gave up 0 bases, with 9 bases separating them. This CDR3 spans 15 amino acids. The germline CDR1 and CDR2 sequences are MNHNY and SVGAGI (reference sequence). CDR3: CASSQHASGANVLTF. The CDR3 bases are TGTGCCAGCAGCCAACACGCCTCTGGGGCCAACGTCCTGACTTTC.

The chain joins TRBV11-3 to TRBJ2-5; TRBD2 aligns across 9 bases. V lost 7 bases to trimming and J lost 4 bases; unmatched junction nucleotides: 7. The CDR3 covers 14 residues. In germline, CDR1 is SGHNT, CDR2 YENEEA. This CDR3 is CASKYVAGAETQYF. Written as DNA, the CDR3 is TGTGCCAGCAAGTACGTAGCGGGGGCAGAGACCCAGTACTTC.

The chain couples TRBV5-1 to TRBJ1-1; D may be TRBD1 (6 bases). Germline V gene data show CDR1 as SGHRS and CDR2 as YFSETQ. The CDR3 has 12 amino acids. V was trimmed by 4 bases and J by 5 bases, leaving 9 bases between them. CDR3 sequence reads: CASSLGTTEAFF. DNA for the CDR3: TGCGCCAGCAGCCTGGGGACAACTGAAGCTTTCTTT.

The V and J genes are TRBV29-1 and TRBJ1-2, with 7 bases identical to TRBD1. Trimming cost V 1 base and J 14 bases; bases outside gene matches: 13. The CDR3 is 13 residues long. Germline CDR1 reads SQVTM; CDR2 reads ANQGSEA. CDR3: CSVEGGQRSLRTF. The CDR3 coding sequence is TGCAGCGTTGAAGGGGGACAGAGATCGCTCCGGACCTTC.

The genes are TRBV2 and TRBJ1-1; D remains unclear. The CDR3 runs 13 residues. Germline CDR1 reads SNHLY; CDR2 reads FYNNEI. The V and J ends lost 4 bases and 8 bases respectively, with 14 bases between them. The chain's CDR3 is CASSGEARAEAFF. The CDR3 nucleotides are TGTGCCAGCAGTGGAGAGGCCCGAGCGGAAGCTTTCTTT.

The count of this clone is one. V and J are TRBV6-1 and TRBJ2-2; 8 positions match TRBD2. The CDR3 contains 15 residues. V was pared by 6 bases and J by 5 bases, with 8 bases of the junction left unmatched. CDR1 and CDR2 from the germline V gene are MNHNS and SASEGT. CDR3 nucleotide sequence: TGTGCCAGCAGCGCCGGGACGGGAGGGACCGGGGAGCTGTTTTTT. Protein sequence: CASSAGTGGTGELFF.

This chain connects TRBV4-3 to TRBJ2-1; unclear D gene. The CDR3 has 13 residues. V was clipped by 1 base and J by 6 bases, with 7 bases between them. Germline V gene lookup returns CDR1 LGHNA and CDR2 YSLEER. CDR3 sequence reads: CASSQVLGNEQFF. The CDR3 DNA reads TGCGCCAGCAGCCAAGTTCTAGGCAATGAGCAGTTCTTC.